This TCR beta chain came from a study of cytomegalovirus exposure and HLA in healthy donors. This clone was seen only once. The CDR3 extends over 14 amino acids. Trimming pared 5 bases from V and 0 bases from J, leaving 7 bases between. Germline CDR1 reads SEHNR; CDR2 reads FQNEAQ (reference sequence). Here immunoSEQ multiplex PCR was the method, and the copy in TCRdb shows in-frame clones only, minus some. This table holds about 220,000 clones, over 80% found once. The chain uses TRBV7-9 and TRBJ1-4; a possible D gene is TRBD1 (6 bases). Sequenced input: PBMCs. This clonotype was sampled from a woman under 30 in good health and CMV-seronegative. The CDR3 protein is CASSNRATNEKLFF. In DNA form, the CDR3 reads TGTGCCAGCAGCAACAGGGCAACTAATGAAAAACTGTTTTTT.